Below are 19 T cell receptor beta chains sequenced from a single sample in a study of tumor and adjacent non-tumor tissue in lung cancer. No cell sorting was done before RNA was extracted from the tissue. A modified ARM-PCR protocol with three rounds of nested PCR amplified TCRbeta. TCRdb re-called the multiplex PCR reads through MiXCR, storing one row per CDR3 protein. The sample consists of 60,000 to 85,000 distinct CDR3 sequences, approximately 73% of them appearing once. Sample: lung tumor tissue. The receptor set was obtained from a man in his fifties or sixties with non-small cell lung cancer.

In its sample, this clonotype was seen a few times. V is TRBV19 and J is TRBJ1-6; 7 bases are shared with TRBD1. Per germline, CDR1 LNHDA and CDR2 SQIVND (reference sequence). The ends lost 8 bases at V and 8 bases at J; junction bases unmatched: 6. The CDR3 consists of 13 residues. The CDR3 loop is CASQGERYSPLHF. In nucleotides, the CDR3 is TGTGCCAGTCAGGGGGAGCGCTATTCACCCCTCCACTTT.

Remarks on this clonotype: Given a much more abundant clone one base away, this may be a read error. This chain joins TRBV29-1 and TRBJ2-6; D might be TRBD2 (6 bases). V lost 4 bases, J lost 16 bases, and 26 bases lay in between. Germline CDR1 SQVTM, CDR2 ANQGSEA. The CDR3 is 15 residues long. This chain's CDR3 is CSVAEGGTGANILTF. CDR3 DNA sequence: TGCAGCGTTGCAGAGGGAGGTACTGGGGCCAACATACTGACTTTC.

A note on this clonotype: Sequence at one end of the junction differs from germline and may be a read error. In DNA form, the CDR3 reads TGTGCCAGCAGCTTGAGTCAGGAGAATGGATCACCCCTCCGCTTT. This sequence encodes CASSLSQENGSPLRF. The chain carries TRBV5-6 and TRBJ1-6; D unresolved. Germline-derived CDR1 and CDR2 are SGHDT and YYEEEE. The CDR3 is made up of 15 amino acids.

As to this clonotype: This may come from a read error, since a much larger clone is one base off. CDR3 coding DNA: TGTGCCAGCAGCATAGGGTACGCTTGGGAGACCCAGTACTTC. This encodes CASSIGYAWETQYF. The rearrangement uses TRBV5-5 and TRBJ2-5, with D unclear. V was pared by 4 bases and J by 5 bases, with 15 bases between. Germline V gene sequence: CDR1 SGHKS, CDR2 YYEKEE (reference sequence). CDR3 length: 14 amino acids.

As concerns this clonotype: The junction does not match germline at one end; this may be a read error. J is TRBJ1-2 and V is TRBV29-1, with 7 nucleotides matching TRBD1. The CDR3 has 12 amino acids. Looked up from germline, CDR1 is SQVTM and CDR2 is ANQGSEA. DNA for the CDR3: TGCAGAGTTGAAGGGGGCTGGGAGGGCTACACCTTC. It translates to CRVEGGWEGYTF.

This clonotype was seen more than once but under ten times. The junction departs from the called germline gene at one end, perhaps through a read error. The rearrangement joins TRBV5-1 to TRBJ2-1; perhaps TRBD2 as D (6 bases). Germline V lookup: CDR1 SGHRS, CDR2 YFSETQ. This CDR3 comprises 16 residues. Here the CDR3 reads CANSREQVNSYNEQFF. The CDR3 DNA follows: TGTGCCAACAGCCGGGAGCAAGTTAACTCCTACAATGAGCAGTTCTTC.

To note about this clonotype: One junction end disagrees with the germline gene, perhaps due to a read error. CDR3 DNA sequence: TGCAGTCCCTCCATACCGACAGGGAGTAAGTACGAGCAATCCTTC. It encodes CSPSIPTGSKYEQSF. This sequence joins TRBV20-1 and TRBJ2-7; TRBD1 matches at 7 bases. The germline V gene encodes CDR1 DFQATT and CDR2 SNEGSKA (reference sequence). The CDR3 loop spans 15 amino acids.

As concerns this clonotype: Relative to the germline gene, one junction end is altered; a read error may explain this. The J gene is TRBJ2-7, the V gene TRBV7-8; possibly TRBD1 for D (6 bases). Per germline, CDR1 SGHVS and CDR2 FQNEAQ. The CDR3 totals 14 residues. The CDR3: CASSFEDRLYEQCF. CDR3 nucleotides: TGTGCCAGCAGCTTCGAGGACAGACTCTACGAACAGTGCTTC.

The chain has TRBV28 and TRBJ2-5; 14 bases line up with TRBD2. J lost 5 bases, V lost 6 bases, and 8 bases had no gene match. The CDR3 sequence is 16 residues long. Germline lookup yields CDR1 MDHEN and CDR2 SYDVKM. The CDR3 loop is CASRPGTSGRKETQYF. The CDR3 DNA follows: TGTGCCAGCAGGCCAGGGACTAGCGGGAGAAAGGAGACCCAGTACTTC.

As concerns this clonotype: The CDR3 ends on some other residue instead of the conserved phenylalanine or tryptophan, so this is likely a read error. V usage is TRBV20-1 and J usage is TRBJ1-5; D is unresolved. The CDR3 is 10 amino acids. Trimming stripped 8 bases from V and 5 bases from J, with 7 bases between. Per germline, CDR1 DFQATT and CDR2 SNEGSKA (reference sequence). CDR3 nucleotide sequence: TGCAGTATTAGTGATCAGCCCCAGCATTAT. It encodes CSISDQPQHY.

Worth noting for this clonotype: One end of the junction fails to match germline, which may point to a read error. The V call is TRBV5-4, the J call TRBJ2-3; 8 bases agree with TRBD2. Looked up from germline, CDR1 is SGHNT and CDR2 is YYREEE (reference sequence). This CDR3 is 16 amino acids long. DNA of the CDR3: TGTGTCAGCAGCCCCATCGAGCGGGAGTCGGGAGATACGCAGTTTTTT. Translating gives CVSSPIERESGDTQFF. The whole variable domain, remainder taken from reference TRBV5-4 and TRBJ2-3, is ETGVTQSPTHLIKTRGQQVTLRCSSQSGHNTVSWYQQALGQGPQFIFQYYREEENGRGNFPPRFSGLQFPNYSSELNVNALELDDSALYLCVSSPIERESGDTQFFGPGTRLTVL.

This clonotype was seen a handful of times. Being one base from a much bigger clone, this may be a read error. The chain links TRBV14 to TRBJ1-5; no clear D gene. The germline CDR1 and CDR2 sequences are SGHDN and FVKESK. The CDR3 runs 13 residues. CDR3 protein: CASSISRNRPQHF. The DNA for the CDR3 is TGTGCCAGCAGCATATCGCGCAATCGGCCCCAGCATTTT.

A note on this clonotype: As the CDR3 is not closed by the conserved phenylalanine or tryptophan, this likely results from a read error. The DNA is left out, because the CDR3 cannot be placed on it with certainty; the CDR3 is given as TCRdb lists it. This chain connects TRBV29-1 to TRBJ1-1; the table's D call TRBD1 went unverified against the DNA. The germline gives CDR1 SQVTM, CDR2 ANQGSEA. The CDR3 has 14 amino acids, counting both end residues. CDR3: CGVKDRGAATEAIL.

This clonotype was counted a few times. Given a much more abundant clone one base away, this may be a read error. V usage is TRBV5-6 and J usage is TRBJ2-6, with 7 nucleotides matching TRBD1. Germline loops: CDR1 SGHDT, CDR2 YYEEEE. This CDR3 is built from 14 residues. CDR3 coding DNA: TGTGCCAGCAGTGGGACAGCTGGGGCCTACGTCCTGACTTTC. Its translation is CASSGTAGAYVLTF.

Comments on this clonotype: One end of the junction varies from germline; a read error may be responsible. The V gene is TRBV14, the J gene TRBJ2-7; D gene unclear. This CDR3 has 12 amino acids. Germline loops: CDR1 SGHDN, CDR2 FVKESK. The CDR3 loop is CASSQISYEKHF. The DNA for the CDR3 is TGTGCCAGCAGCCAGATCTCCTACGAGAAGCACTTC. Complete variable domain (other parts from reference TRBV14 and TRBJ2-7): EAGVTQFPSHSVIEKGQTVTLRCDPISGHDNLYWYRRVMGKEIKFLLHFVKESKQDESGMPNNRFLAERTGGTYSTLKVQPAELEDSGVYFCASSQISYEKHFGPGTRLTVT.

With respect to this clonotype: A junction boundary mismatches the germline segment, possibly from a read error. The V and J genes are TRBV6-2 or TRBV6-3 and TRBJ2-7; D is perhaps TRBD2 (6 bases). The CDR3 is 16 residues long. CDR1 is MNHEY and CDR2 is SVGEGT in the germline V gene. CDR3 bases: TGTGCCGGCAGTAAGTCCGGGCTAGCGTATTCCTACGAGCAATACTTC. Translation: CAGSKSGLAYSYEQYF.

This chain links TRBV18 with TRBJ1-2, with TRBD1 as a possible D gene (6 bases). V was trimmed by 5 bases and J by 7 bases, leaving 17 bases between them. From germline, CDR1 is KGHSH and CDR2 LQKENI. The CDR3 covers 14 residues. Written as DNA, the CDR3 is TGTGCCAGCTCAGCGACCCGGGACAAGGGTGGCTACACCTTC. Protein product: CASSATRDKGGYTF.

This clonotype was seen only a few times. This may come from a read error, since a much larger clone is one base off. The CDR3 region is CASTNIEQFF. CDR3 nucleotides: TGTGCCAGCACTAACATTGAGCAGTTCTTC. This chain uses TRBV7-9 with TRBJ2-1; D is undetermined. The CDR3 runs to 10 residues. V was pared by 7 bases and J by 9 bases, with 7 bases between. The germline V gene encodes CDR1 SEHNR and CDR2 FQNEAQ (reference sequence). Based on the CDR3 plus reference TRBV7-9 and TRBJ2-1, the full variable domain is DTGVSQNPRHKITKRGQNVTFRCDPISEHNRLYWYRQTLGQGPEFLTYFQNEAQLEKSRLLSDRFSAERPKGSFSTLEIQRTEQGDSAMYLCASTNIEQFFGPGTRLTVL.

The chain links TRBV29-1 to TRBJ2-7; D might be TRBD1 (6 bases). The germline V gene encodes CDR1 SQVTM and CDR2 ANQGSEA. V was trimmed by 6 bases and J by 4 bases, leaving 13 bases between them. CDR3 size: 12 residues. The CDR3 nucleotides are TGCAGCGTGGAGACAGGAGGATACGAGCAGTACTTC. Its protein is CSVETGGYEQYF.